This TCR beta chain is from a study of response to subunit inactivated influenza vaccine. Study results and caveats: Authors suggested each seasonal influenza vaccination recruits few new T cells.

A remark on this clonotype: Its matching antigen is unknown.

One entry per CDR3 protein, called by TCRdb with MiXCR from the RT-PCR reads. The sample has hundreds of thousands of distinct CDR3 sequences; about 8% are singletons. V was pared by 0 bases and J by 8 bases, with 17 bases between. The germline V gene encodes CDR1 SGDLS and CDR2 YYNGEE. The CDR3 runs 16 residues. Sample: PBMCs from blood, taken 23 months after vaccination. This chain connects TRBV9 to TRBJ2-2; the D gene is possibly TRBD2 (6 bases). This sequence originates from a man in his fifties or sixties who received an inactivated influenza vaccine. This CDR3 reads CASSVALATTPGELFF. The CDR3 DNA follows: TGTGCCAGCAGCGTAGCCCTAGCGACAACACCGGGGGAGCTGTTTTTT.